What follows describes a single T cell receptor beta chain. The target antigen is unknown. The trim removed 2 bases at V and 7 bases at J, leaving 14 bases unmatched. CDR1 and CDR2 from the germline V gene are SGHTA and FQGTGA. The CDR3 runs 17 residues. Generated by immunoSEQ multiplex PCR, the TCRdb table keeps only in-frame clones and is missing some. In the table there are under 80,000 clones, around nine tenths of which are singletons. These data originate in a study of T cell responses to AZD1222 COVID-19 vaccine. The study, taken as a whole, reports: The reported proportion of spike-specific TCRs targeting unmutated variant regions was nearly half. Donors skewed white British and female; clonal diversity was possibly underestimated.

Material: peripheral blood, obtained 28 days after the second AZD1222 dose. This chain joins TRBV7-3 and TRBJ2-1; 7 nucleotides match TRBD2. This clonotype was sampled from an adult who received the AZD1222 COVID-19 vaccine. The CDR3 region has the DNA TGTGCCAGCAGCTTACGGGCTAGCGGTAGCGTACAAAATGAGCAGTTCTTC. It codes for CASSLRASGSVQNEQFF. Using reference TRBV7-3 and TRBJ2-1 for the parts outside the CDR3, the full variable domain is GAGVSQTPSNKVTEKGKYVELRCDPISGHTALYWYRQSLGQGPEFLIYFQGTGAADDSGLPNDRFFAVRPEGSVSTLKIQRTERGDSAVYLCASSLRASGSVQNEQFFGPGTRLTVL.